These 29 T cell receptor beta chains share one sample of origin, sequenced in a study of blood T cell repertoires in COVID-19. Sequenced by immunoSEQ multiplex PCR; TCRdb stores in-frame clones only, minus some. Seen here are about 98,000 clones, 81% observed once, and the top ten hold over 8.5%. Material: peripheral blood. These receptor sequences come from a woman aged 80 or over with acute or convalescent COVID-19.

The rearrangement uses TRBV12-3 or TRBV12-4 and TRBJ2-7; a weak D match, TRBD2 (5 bases). V dropped 3 bases and J dropped 7 bases, with 10 bases sitting between them. The CDR3 is 12 amino acids. CDR3 DNA sequence: TGTGCCAGCAGTTTTTCCCGGGGTGAGCAGTACTTC. This translates into CASSFSRGEQYF.

V gene TRBV7-9 combines with J gene TRBJ1-3; D remains ambiguous. V was shortened by 3 bases and J by 0 bases, with 12 bases between the two germline ends. Germline V gene lookup returns CDR1 SEHNR and CDR2 FQNEAQ (reference sequence). The CDR3 totals 16 residues. The CDR3 DNA sequence: TGTGCCAGCAGCTTCCCTGCGGGCAACTCTGGAAACACCATATATTTT. Translating it yields CASSFPAGNSGNTIYF.

This clone has a single count. The rearrangement joins TRBV28 to TRBJ1-2; possible D gene TRBD1, 5 bases. The CDR3 totals 13 residues. V dropped 8 bases and J dropped 3 bases, with 13 bases sitting between them. Germline V lookup: CDR1 MDHEN, CDR2 SYDVKM. The CDR3: CASLGRDHYGYTF. CDR3 sequence (DNA): TGTGCCAGCCTTGGGAGGGACCACTATGGCTACACCTTC.

This chain joins TRBV7-2 and TRBJ1-1; D unresolved. V gave up 3 bases and J gave up 4 bases, with 12 bases separating them. CDR1 and CDR2 (germline): SGHTA, FQGNSA. The CDR3 covers 14 residues. CDR3 bases: TGTGCCAGCAGCTTCGTAGGGCGGGGCACTGAAGCTTTCTTT. This codes for CASSFVGRGTEAFF.

On this clone itself: The sample has other DNA sequences that encode this CDR3 too. The chain joins TRBV6-5 to TRBJ2-3; 8 bases are a match to TRBD1. Germline values: CDR1 MNHEY, CDR2 SVGAGI. The CDR3 contains 14 residues. After removal of 5 bases from V and 3 bases from J, the junction contained 4 bases not matched to a gene. The chain's CDR3 is CASSPGTGTDTQYF. The CDR3 region has the DNA TGTGCCAGCAGTCCCGGGACAGGAACAGATACGCAGTATTTT.

This clone was detected once. V usage is TRBV5-1 and J usage is TRBJ1-2; D gene ambiguous. CDR3 size: 13 residues. CDR1 SGHRS and CDR2 YFSETQ come from the germline V gene. Trimming stripped 2 bases from V and 2 bases from J, with 7 bases between. CDR3 coding DNA: TGCGCCAGCAGCTTCACGGGGAACTATGGCTACACCTTC. This sequence encodes CASSFTGNYGYTF. The full variable domain, with the rest looked up from reference TRBV5-1 and TRBJ1-2, is KAGVTQTPRYLIKTRGQQVTLSCSPISGHRSVSWYQQTPGQGLQFLFEYFSETQRNKGNFPGRFSGRQFSNSRSEMNVSTLELGDSALYLCASSFTGNYGYTFGSGTRLTVV.

The chain employs TRBV2 and TRBJ2-7, with unresolved D. Germline CDR1 reads SNHLY; CDR2 reads FYNNEI. Trimming cost V 3 bases and J 1 base, with 7 bases left between them. The CDR3 totals 13 residues. CDR3 residues: CASSETRSYEQYF. CDR3 DNA sequence: TGTGCCAGCAGTGAGACAAGATCCTACGAGCAGTACTTC.

This chain links TRBV11-2 with TRBJ2-1, with D possibly matching TRBD1 (5 bases). This CDR3 has 15 residues. The germline V gene encodes CDR1 SGHAT and CDR2 FQNNGV. Trimming left V 0 bases short and J 9 bases short, with 15 bases between. Here the CDR3 reads CASSLDRQGRGEQFF. The CDR3 DNA reads as TGTGCCAGCAGCTTAGATCGCCAGGGTAGGGGTGAGCAGTTCTTC.

This rearrangement joins TRBV5-1 to TRBJ2-7, with 10 bases identical to TRBD1. V lost 3 bases, J lost 0 bases, and 3 bases stayed unmatched. The length of the CDR3 is 15 residues. Germline CDR1 and CDR2: SGHRS and YFSETQ. CDR3 bases: TGCGCCAGCAGCTACGGACAGGGGGTCTCCTACGAGCAGTACTTC. It specifies CASSYGQGVSYEQYF. The complete variable domain, with remaining parts taken from reference TRBV5-1 and TRBJ2-7, reads KAGVTQTPRYLIKTRGQQVTLSCSPISGHRSVSWYQQTPGQGLQFLFEYFSETQRNKGNFPGRFSGRQFSNSRSEMNVSTLELGDSALYLCASSYGQGVSYEQYFGPGTRLTVT.

The CDR3 DNA reads as TGTGCCAGCAGCTTAGGATCGGTTCAGCCCCAGCATTTT. Its translation is CASSLGSVQPQHF. The V gene is TRBV7-9, the J gene TRBJ1-5; no clear D. The CDR3 runs to 13 residues. V was clipped by 1 base and J by 6 bases, with 7 bases between them. Germline CDR1 reads SEHNR; CDR2 reads FQNEAQ (reference sequence).

This clone occurred once. J is TRBJ2-1 and V is TRBV12-3 or TRBV12-4; 10 bases are shared with TRBD1. This CDR3 region has 12 residues. Trimming took 5 bases from V and 12 from J; bases not matched to a gene: 4. CDR3 protein: CASSAGQGRQFF. For the CDR3, the DNA is TGTGCCAGCAGTGCGGGACAGGGGAGGCAGTTCTTC.

This clone was found a few times. The V call is TRBV7-2, the J call TRBJ2-2, with 8 bases aligning to TRBD1. The V and J ends lost 5 bases and 6 bases, in that order; junction bases with no gene match: 5. Germline-derived CDR1 and CDR2 are SGHTA and FQGNSA. The CDR3 runs 14 residues. As DNA, the CDR3 is TGTGCCAGCAGCATGGGACAGGCGGCCGGGGAGCTGTTTTTT. Translated: CASSMGQAAGELFF.

The rearrangement joins TRBV19 to TRBJ1-1; tentatively, D is TRBD1 (5 bases). This CDR3 has 14 residues. Trimming stripped 3 bases from V and 2 bases from J, with 10 bases between. Germline CDR1 LNHDA, CDR2 SQIVND (reference sequence). CDR3 protein: CASSMGRPNTEAFF. CDR3 in DNA: TGTGCCAGTAGTATGGGGCGGCCTAACACTGAAGCTTTCTTT.

The chain employs TRBV28 and TRBJ2-7; 10 bases agree with TRBD2. The ends lost 6 bases at V and 0 bases at J; junction bases unmatched: 11. The CDR3 contains 17 residues. Germline V gives CDR1 MDHEN, CDR2 SYDVKM. CDR3 sequence reads: CASRWGASGGFSYEQYF. CDR3 coding DNA: TGTGCCAGCAGGTGGGGGGCTAGCGGGGGTTTCTCCTACGAGCAGTACTTC.

The chain recombines TRBV21-1 with TRBJ1-6. TRBV21-1 is annotated as a pseudogene. The CDR3 totals 15 residues. The CDR3 sequence is CASSKGRAVNSPLHF. In DNA, the CDR3 is TGTGCCAGCAGCAAAGGAAGAGCCGTTAATTCACCCCTCCACTTT.

In this sample, this clone turned up a few times. The chain links TRBV19 to TRBJ1-6; TRBD1 matches 7 bases. The length of the CDR3 is 14 residues. With V trimmed by 6 bases and J by 5 bases, 4 bases remained unmatched. Germline V CDR1 and CDR2: LNHDA, SQIVND (reference sequence). The CDR3 loop is CASSATGNNSPLHF. DNA of the CDR3: TGTGCCAGTAGCGCGACAGGGAATAATTCACCCCTCCACTTT. Variable domain in full (rest from reference TRBV19 and TRBJ1-6): DGGITQSPKYLFRKEGQNVTLSCEQNLNHDAMYWYRQDPGQGLRLIYYSQIVNDFQKGDIAEGYSVSREKKESFPLTVTSAQKNPTAFYLCASSATGNNSPLHFGNGTRLTVT.

This clone was seen a single time. The chain employs TRBV21-1 and TRBJ2-7; TRBD1, as called in the table, went unchecked against the DNA. TRBV21-1 counts as a pseudogene. The CDR3 extends over 16 amino acids. DNA for the CDR3: TGTGCCAGCAGCAAAGAGAGGGCTAGGGGGATCTACGAGCAGTACGTC. It is translated as CASSKERARGIYEQYV.

The V call is TRBV28, the J call TRBJ1-1; D is uncertain. The germline CDR1 and CDR2 sequences are MDHEN and SYDVKM. CDR3 size: 12 residues. V was shortened by 7 bases and J by 0 bases, with 6 bases between the two germline ends. CDR3: CASISVNTEAFF. In nucleotides, the CDR3 is TGTGCCAGCATTTCAGTGAACACTGAAGCTTTCTTT. Looking up the rest from reference TRBV28 and TRBJ1-1 gives the full variable domain: DVKVTQSSRYLVKRTGEKVFLECVQDMDHENMFWYRQDPGLGLRLIYFSYDVKMKEKGDIPEGYSVSREKKERFSLILESASTNQTSMYLCASISVNTEAFFGQGTRLTVV.

V and J are TRBV18 and TRBJ1-1; no definite D call. From germline, CDR1 is KGHSH and CDR2 LQKENI. V lost 3 bases and J lost 1, with 6 bases in between. CDR3 length equals 13 residues. The CDR3 nucleotides read TGTGCCAGCTCACCGGGCCCGAACACTGAAGCTTTCTTT. Its translation is CASSPGPNTEAFF.

V gene TRBV30 combines with J gene TRBJ2-3; 7 positions match TRBD1. V was clipped by 2 bases and J by 0 bases; unmatched bases: 2. CDR3 length: 14 amino acids. Germline V gene data show CDR1 as GTSNPN and CDR2 as SVGIG (reference sequence). The CDR3 reads CAWSWDSSTDTQYF. The CDR3, as DNA: TGTGCCTGGAGTTGGGACAGCAGCACAGATACGCAGTATTTT.

The DNA of the CDR3 is TGTGCCAGCAGCCCCCGGGAAGAGACCCAGTACTTC. This codes for CASSPREETQYF. The genes are TRBV9 and TRBJ2-5; no definite D call. The CDR3 has 12 amino acids. The germline V and J ends were trimmed by 4 bases and 3 bases, with 7 bases remaining between them. Per the germline V gene, CDR1 is SGDLS and CDR2 is YYNGEE.

V usage is TRBV7-9 and J usage is TRBJ1-1, with 10 bases identical to TRBD1. The CDR3 spans 12 residues. Germline-derived CDR1 and CDR2 are SEHNR and FQNEAQ (reference sequence). The ends lost 5 bases at V and 10 bases at J; junction bases unmatched: 4. Here the CDR3 DNA reads TGTGCCAGCAGCGTGGGACAGGGGTCAGCTTTCTTT. Translation gives CASSVGQGSAFF.

The chain joins TRBV10-3 to TRBJ2-5, with 7 bases aligning to TRBD2. Germline trimming cut 4 bases from V and 3 bases from J; bases unmatched to any gene: 5. Looked up from germline, CDR1 is ENHRY and CDR2 is SYGVKD. CDR3 size: 14 residues. CDR3 sequence (DNA): TGTGCCATCAGTGTGTCGGCGGGGGAAGAGACCCAGTACTTC. Translation: CAISVSAGEETQYF.

This clone was seen only once. The rearrangement joins TRBV18 to TRBJ1-1, with D unresolved. Trimming stripped 0 bases from V and 0 bases from J, with 17 bases between. This CDR3 spans 18 amino acids. The germline V gene has CDR1 KGHSH and CDR2 LQKENI. CDR3 bases: TGTGCCAGCTCACCACCGGCGGATGCCAACCCGTTGAACACTGAAGCTTTCTTT. Its translation: CASSPPADANPLNTEAFF.

The chain carries TRBV19 and TRBJ1-6, with 7 bases lining up with TRBD1. The CDR3 is made up of 15 amino acids. Germline values: CDR1 LNHDA, CDR2 SQIVND (reference sequence). V lost 5 bases to trimming and J lost 6 bases; unmatched junction nucleotides: 7. The CDR3 sequence is CASSGLTGANSPLHF. CDR3 DNA: TGTGCCAGTAGTGGTCTCACAGGGGCTAATTCACCCCTCCACTTT.

This clone was observed once. The V gene is TRBV28, the J gene TRBJ1-2; TRBD1 is a possible D gene (6 bases). Germline V lookup: CDR1 MDHEN, CDR2 SYDVKM. The CDR3 is 14 amino acids. Trimming stripped 5 bases from V and 4 bases from J, with 14 bases between. The CDR3 loop is CASSTAGAVYGYTF. Here the CDR3 DNA reads TGTGCCAGCAGTACCGCGGGGGCAGTCTATGGCTACACCTTC.

This clone was counted at least ten times. The J gene is TRBJ2-7, the V gene TRBV5-6, with 10 bases fitting TRBD1. Losses at the gene ends were 0 bases for V and 4 bases for J; bases not matched to a gene: 7. The CDR3 runs to 16 residues. Germline CDR1 reads SGHDT; CDR2 reads YYEEEE. CDR3: CASSLVGQGGAYEQYV. The CDR3 nucleotides read TGTGCCAGCAGCTTGGTTGGACAGGGGGGCGCTTACGAGCAGTACGTC.

This clone was seen more than once but under ten times. The chain joins TRBV7-9 to TRBJ2-1; 7 nucleotides match TRBD1. V trimming: 3 bases; J trimming: 2 bases; junction bases outside the gene matches: 7. CDR3 size: 16 residues. The germline gives CDR1 SEHNR, CDR2 FQNEAQ (reference sequence). CDR3 amino acids: CASSLGQPSPYNEQFF. The CDR3 bases are TGTGCCAGCAGCTTGGGACAGCCATCCCCCTACAATGAGCAGTTCTTC.

V usage is TRBV6-6 and J usage is TRBJ2-3; 10 positions agree with TRBD2. The CDR3 has 13 residues. The germline gives CDR1 MNHNY, CDR2 SVGAGI (reference sequence). Trimming cost V 8 bases and J 6 bases; bases outside gene matches: 5. The CDR3 protein is CASRGSGGDTQYF. Here the CDR3 DNA reads TGTGCCAGCCGTGGTAGCGGGGGGGATACGCAGTATTTT.